This T cell receptor beta chain emerged from a study of control samples from healthy donors and cancer patients. Some clones are missing from TCRdb's copy, which holds only in-frame ones; the method was immunoSEQ multiplex PCR. The sample contains about 40,000 clones, approximately 90% of which appear only once. CDR1 LNHDA and CDR2 SQIVND come from the germline V gene (reference sequence). V lost 5 bases to trimming and J lost 7 bases, with 11 bases between them. The CDR3 covers 13 residues. Sequenced: blood. The sequence was collected from a woman in her forties or fifties in good health. The V and J genes are TRBV19 and TRBJ1-4, with unresolved D. The CDR3 nucleotides read TGTGCCAGTAGTCTTAACGGGTTTGAAAAACTGTTTTTT. Translation: CASSLNGFEKLFF.